A selection of T cell receptor beta chains follows, all from one sample in a study of T-cell reconstitution after alpha-beta-depleted transplantation in children. TCRdb redid the calling of the PCR reads with MiXCR, one entry per CDR3 protein. The data show around 250,000 distinct CDR3 sequences, 9.5% to 10% seen once. The source material was PBMCs from the stem cell graft donor, sampled from the stem cell graft. Source of these receptors: a human donor who donated a stem cell graft to a child with SCID. The CDR3 runs from the conserved cysteine through the conserved F or W. The D gene is left open where the match is weak. A row's size may be missing; if present it is once, few, many or a size class.

d_gene,abundance,v_gene,j_gene,CDR3aa,CDR3nt
NA,NA,TRBV2,TRBJ2-3,CASGLGARDTQYF,TGTGCCAGCGGGCTTGGAGCCCGGGATACGCAGTATTTT
NA,many,TRBV5-1,TRBJ2-2,CASSLLGQGATNTGELFF,TGCGCCAGCAGCTTGTTAGGACAAGGAGCAACGAACACCGGGGAGCTGTTTTTT
NA,few,TRBV9,TRBJ2-2,CASSVVEGTGELFF,TGTGCCAGCAGCGTAGTGGAGGGGACCGGGGAGCTGTTTTTT
TRBD1,NA,TRBV7-6,TRBJ1-2,CASSRTGEIFTF,TGTGCCAGCAGCAGGACAGGGGAGATCTTCACCTTC
NA,few,TRBV7-9,TRBJ1-2,CASSFNQDNYGYTF,TGTGCCAGCAGCTTCAATCAGGATAACTATGGCTACACCTTC
NA,many,TRBV12-3/TRBV12-4,TRBJ2-7,CASSSDYEQYF,TGTGCCAGCAGTTCGGACTACGAGCAGTACTTC
NA,many,TRBV2,TRBJ2-7,CASSTGSYEQYF,TGTGCCAGCAGCACAGGGTCCTACGAGCAGTACTTC
TRBD1,many,TRBV7-8,TRBJ2-7,CASSHLQGFGEQYF,TGTGCCAGCAGCCATCTACAGGGGTTCGGGGAGCAGTACTTC
NA,NA,TRBV4-1,TRBJ2-3,CASSPRAETQYF,TGCGCCAGCAGTCCACGGGCGGAGACGCAGTATTTT
NA,NA,TRBV2,TRBJ2-1,CARSGAGAGNEQFF,TGTGCCAGAAGTGGAGCGGGTGCGGGCAATGAGCAGTTCTTC
NA,many,TRBV5-1,TRBJ1-5,CASSLSVGVDQPQHF,TGCGCCAGCAGCTTGTCTGTAGGGGTCGATCAGCCCCAGCATTTT
NA,few,TRBV4-1,TRBJ1-1,CASSQDVGTEAFF,TGCGCCAGCAGCCAAGATGTGGGAACTGAAGCTTTCTTT
TRBD2,many,TRBV24-1,TRBJ2-3,CATSDAPSGGANGQYF,TGTGCCACCAGTGACGCCCCTAGCGGGGGGGCCAATGGGCAGTATTTT
TRBD1,NA,TRBV5-1,TRBJ1-2,CASSSDRAWSSGYTF,TGCGCCAGCAGCTCGGACAGGGCTTGGTCGTCAGGCTACACCTTC
TRBD1,NA,TRBV12-5,TRBJ2-3,CASGLGDRADTQYF,TGTGCTAGTGGTTTGGGAGACAGGGCAGATACGCAGTATTTT
TRBD1,few,TRBV5-1,TRBJ2-7,CASSGGTGLYEQYF,TGCGCCAGCAGCGGCGGGACAGGGCTCTACGAGCAGTACTTC
NA,NA,TRBV20-1,TRBJ1-3,CSARDNEISGNTIYF,TGCAGTGCTAGAGATAACGAGATCTCTGGAAACACCATATATTTT
NA,few,TRBV15,TRBJ2-1,CATRLSGTGSYNEQFF,TGTGCCACCAGACTTTCCGGGACTGGATCTTACAATGAGCAGTTCTTC
TRBD2,NA,TRBV10-3,TRBJ2-3,CAISVWGGDTQYF,TGTGCCATCAGTGTCTGGGGGGGAGATACGCAGTATTTT
TRBD1,NA,TRBV9,TRBJ2-3,CASSPRQGATDTQYF,TGTGCCAGCAGCCCCCGACAGGGGGCCACAGATACGCAGTATTTT
NA,once,TRBV14,TRBJ2-3,CASSQESGTTLVDTQYF,TGTGCCAGCAGCCAAGAGTCTGGGACCACCCTGGTTGATACGCAGTATTTT
TRBD1,few,TRBV12-3/TRBV12-4,TRBJ1-1,CASSLNLGGQHKTEAFF,TGTGCCAGCAGCCTTAATCTCGGGGGACAGCATAAAACTGAAGCTTTCTTT
NA,NA,TRBV5-1,TRBJ2-2,CASSYTGQGITGELFF,TGCGCCAGCAGCTATACAGGGCAGGGTATCACCGGGGAGCTGTTTTTT
NA,NA,TRBV20-1,TRBJ2-1,CSAPRDPNEQFF,TGCAGTGCACCGCGGGACCCCAATGAGCAGTTCTTC
TRBD1,few,TRBV2,TRBJ1-5,CASSEEGAGYRGYSNQPQHF,TGTGCCAGCAGTGAAGAGGGGGCGGGGTACAGGGGATATAGCAATCAGCCCCAGCATTTT
NA,NA,TRBV3-1,TRBJ2-7,CASSLADRGPSYEQYF,TGTGCCAGCAGCCTCGCGGATCGGGGGCCCTCCTACGAGCAGTACTTC
NA,few,TRBV20-1,TRBJ2-2,CSARVYTGELFF,TGCAGTGCTAGAGTGTACACCGGGGAGCTGTTTTTT
NA,few,TRBV5-6,TRBJ1-1,CASSLGAARNTEAFF,TGTGCCAGCAGCTTGGGGGCGGCGAGAAACACTGAAGCTTTCTTT
TRBD1,NA,TRBV6-2/TRBV6-3,TRBJ1-1,CASNKGVTGLAFF,TGTGCCAGCAACAAGGGGGTGACAGGGTTGGCTTTCTTT
NA,few,TRBV9,TRBJ2-3,CASSVAGESQYF,TGTGCCAGCAGCGTAGCAGGGGAGTCGCAGTATTTT
NA,NA,TRBV29-1,TRBJ1-2,CSVEWDPARGYTF,TGCAGCGTTGAGTGGGACCCAGCGAGAGGCTACACCTTC
NA,many,TRBV11-2,TRBJ2-7,CASSLAGQGPYEQYF,TGTGCCAGCAGCTTAGCCGGGCAGGGACCCTACGAGCAGTACTTC
NA,few,TRBV6-2/TRBV6-3,TRBJ2-1,CASSTNRGAGEQFF,TGTGCCAGCAGTACTAATCGGGGGGCTGGGGAGCAGTTCTTC
NA,few,TRBV7-2,TRBJ2-3,CASSLVRPSSTDTQYF,TGTGCCAGCAGCTTAGTTCGGCCTAGCAGCACAGATACGCAGTATTTT
TRBD2,few,TRBV12-3/TRBV12-4,TRBJ2-1,CASSRFGTSSGNEQFF,TGTGCCAGCAGCCGATTCGGGACTAGTTCGGGCAATGAGCAGTTCTTC
TRBD2,NA,TRBV27,TRBJ2-7,CASSSGRASSYEQYF,TGTGCCAGCAGTTCGGGGAGGGCAAGCTCCTACGAGCAGTACTTC
TRBD1,NA,TRBV7-3,TRBJ2-6,CASSKGDRGAGANVLTF,TGTGCCAGCAGCAAGGGCGACAGGGGGGCTGGGGCCAACGTCCTGACTTTC
NA,NA,TRBV14,TRBJ2-7,CASSQDGGINEQYF,TGTGCCAGCAGCCAAGATGGCGGAATCAACGAGCAGTACTTC
NA,NA,TRBV18,TRBJ1-1,CASSPPNSGEAFF,TGTGCCAGCTCACCGCCTAATAGTGGAGAAGCTTTCTTT
NA,NA,TRBV5-1,TRBJ1-5,CASSLYGSPSNQPQHF,TGCGCCAGCAGCTTGTATGGGTCACCCAGCAATCAGCCCCAGCATTTT
NA,few,TRBV20-1,TRBJ2-3,CSARDLFADTQYF,TGCAGTGCTAGAGATCTTTTTGCGGATACGCAGTATTTT
NA,few,TRBV6-1,TRBJ1-1,CASRDLSYTEAFF,TGTGCCAGCAGGGATCTTAGTTACACTGAAGCTTTCTTT
NA,NA,TRBV12-3/TRBV12-4,TRBJ1-1,CASRPGGTEAFF,TGTGCCAGCAGACCAGGTGGGACTGAAGCTTTCTTT
TRBD1,NA,TRBV12-3/TRBV12-4,TRBJ2-3,CASSPGQGMPDTQYF,TGTGCCAGCAGTCCGGGACAGGGGATGCCAGATACGCAGTATTTT
TRBD1,few,TRBV18,TRBJ2-2,CASSLGQDLTGELFF,TGTGCCAGCTCACTCGGACAGGACCTCACCGGGGAGCTGTTTTTT
NA,NA,TRBV7-9,TRBJ2-2,CASSRDGNTVELFF,TGTGCCAGCAGCCGGGACGGGAACACCGTGGAGCTGTTTTTT
NA,few,TRBV7-3,TRBJ2-3,CASSLGLLSTDTQYF,TGTGCCAGCAGCTTAGGCCTCTTAAGCACAGATACGCAGTATTTT